This T cell receptor beta chain came from a study of T-cell reconstitution after alpha-beta-depleted transplantation in children. Unique molecular identifiers featured in how the TCRbeta library was prepared. TCRdb itself ran the PCR reads through MiXCR, one entry per CDR3 protein. This repertoire shows roughly 610,000 distinct CDR3 sequences, over 9.5% found once; its top ten account for around 4%. There are many counts of this clonotype. The V end lost 3 bases, the J end lost 1 base, and 6 bases lay between the germline ends. The CDR3 sequence is 13 residues long. The clonotype comes from a human donor who donated a stem cell graft to a child with acute myeloid leukemia. The chain joins TRBV12-3 or TRBV12-4 to TRBJ1-1, with no clear D. The sample here was PBMCs from the stem cell graft donor, taken from the stem cell graft. The CDR3 is CASSFGENTEAFF. The CDR3, as DNA: TGTGCCAGCAGTTTCGGGGAGAACACTGAAGCTTTCTTT.